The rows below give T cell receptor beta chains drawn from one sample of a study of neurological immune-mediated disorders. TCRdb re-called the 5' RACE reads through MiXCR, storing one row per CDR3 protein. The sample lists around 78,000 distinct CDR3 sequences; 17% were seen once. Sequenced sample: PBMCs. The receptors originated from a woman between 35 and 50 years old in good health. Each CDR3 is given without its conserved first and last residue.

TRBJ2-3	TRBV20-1	SARVGTKADTQY
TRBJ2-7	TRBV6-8	ASRRRRKTYEQY
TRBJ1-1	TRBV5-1	ASTSLPRAPEAF
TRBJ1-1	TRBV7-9	ASKTGPGTEAF
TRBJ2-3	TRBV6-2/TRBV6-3	ASSYSTSGTLLGTDTQY
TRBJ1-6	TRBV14	ASSVRDRGSPLH
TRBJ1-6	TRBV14	ASSQDLFSPLH
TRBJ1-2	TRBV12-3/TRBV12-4	ASSVSGNYT
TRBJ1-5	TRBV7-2	ASSLAGYSNQPQH
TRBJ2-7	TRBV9	ASSVAPGSSYEQY
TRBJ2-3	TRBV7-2	ASSSALSTYTQY
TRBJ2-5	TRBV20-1	SAATSGETQY
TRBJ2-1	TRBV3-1	ASSHLDTNEQF
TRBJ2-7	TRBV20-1	SAYMVGWSYEQY
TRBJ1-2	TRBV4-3	ASSQDPGGDTYGYT
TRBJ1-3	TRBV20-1	SARDQGRGRSGNTIY
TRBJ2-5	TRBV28	ASSFASPLQTQY
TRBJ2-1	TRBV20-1	SARQLAGGLDEQF
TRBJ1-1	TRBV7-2	ASSASGTEGTEAF
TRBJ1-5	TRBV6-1	AGGRDRNQPQH
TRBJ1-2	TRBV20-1	SARNQGAIANYGYT
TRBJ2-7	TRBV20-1	SARDGKGTGSHEQY
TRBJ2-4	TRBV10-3	ATATDTGIYIQY
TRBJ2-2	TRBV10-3	AISNRGGTGELF
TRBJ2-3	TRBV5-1	ASSSARFSTDTQY
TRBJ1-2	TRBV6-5	ASSKNRGYGYT
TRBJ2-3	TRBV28	ASSFWDTASTDTQY
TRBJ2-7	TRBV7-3	ASSLRSGNYEQY
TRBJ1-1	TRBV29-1	SARTGRNTEAF
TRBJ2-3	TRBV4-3	ASSRIGSDTQY
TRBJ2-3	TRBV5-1	ASSLDVSSTDTQY
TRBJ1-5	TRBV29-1	SVGSWTEYSNQPQH
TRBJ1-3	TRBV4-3	ASSPKRGTGNTIY
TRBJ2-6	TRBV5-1	ASSEGTGANVLT
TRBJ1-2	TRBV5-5	ASSLTRQADYGYT
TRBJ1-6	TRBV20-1	SAYGTPSSYNSPLH
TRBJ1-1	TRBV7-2	ASSLGANTEAF
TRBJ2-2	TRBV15	ATSRGTGPNTGELF
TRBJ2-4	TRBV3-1	ASSRRQGSKNIQY
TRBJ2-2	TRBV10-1	ASSDSGAGELF
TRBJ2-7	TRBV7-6	ASSLGIDSSYEQY
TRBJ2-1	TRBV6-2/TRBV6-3	ASTNQAWGEQF
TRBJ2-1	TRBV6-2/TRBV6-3	ASSYQGYNEQF
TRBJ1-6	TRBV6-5	ASSYRQGNSPLH
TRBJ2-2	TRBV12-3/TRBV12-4	ASSPPGGMNTGELF
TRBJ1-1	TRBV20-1	SARAGTGIPGTEAF
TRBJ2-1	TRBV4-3	ASSQDNFGEQF
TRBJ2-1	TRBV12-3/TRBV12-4	ASRGEDNEQF
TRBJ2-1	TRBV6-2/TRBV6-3	ASSSDFSGTRGEQF
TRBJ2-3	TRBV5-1	ASSLEASGTDTQY
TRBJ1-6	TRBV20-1	SARELDRDNSPLH
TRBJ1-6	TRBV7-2	ASSLARATQGTPLH
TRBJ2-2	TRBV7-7	ASSLVRSGTGELF
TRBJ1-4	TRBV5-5	ASSLDGQGYEKLF